Each of the 6 T cell receptor beta chains below was sequenced from the same sample in a study of T cell responses to AZD1222 COVID-19 vaccine. This table comes from immunoSEQ multiplex PCR, and its TCRdb copy is limited to in-frame clones, with some not included. The sample lists 95,000 or so clones, approximately 91% occurring once. Sequences were derived from peripheral blood, sampled on day 0 of AZD1222 vaccination. The receptors were sampled from an adult in good health.

The chain uses TRBV19 and TRBJ2-1; 8 bases align to TRBD2. The CDR3 is 16 amino acids. Trimming took 5 bases from V and 4 from J; bases not matched to a gene: 10. Germline values: CDR1 LNHDA, CDR2 SQIVND (reference sequence). CDR3 amino acids: CASSRWAGGSYNEQFF. The CDR3 coding sequence is TGTGCCAGTAGTCGCTGGGCGGGGGGTTCGTACAATGAGCAGTTCTTC.

The rearrangement links TRBV9 to TRBJ1-2; unclear D gene. This CDR3 has 18 amino acids. V lost 0 bases to trimming and J lost 4 bases, with 22 bases between them. From germline, CDR1 is SGDLS and CDR2 YYNGEE. CDR3 sequence: CASSVDTLYSGGAYGYTF. In DNA form, the CDR3 reads TGTGCCAGCAGCGTAGACACCCTCTATTCTGGCGGTGCCTATGGCTACACCTTC.

This chain connects TRBV6-6 to TRBJ2-5; tentatively, D is TRBD1 (6 bases). The CDR3 runs 14 residues. Germline CDR1 and CDR2: MNHNY and SVGAGI (reference sequence). Trimming pared 5 bases from V and 3 bases from J, leaving 13 bases between. In nucleotides, the CDR3 is TGTGCCAGCAGTCCCCTGGACAGCGAAGAGACCCAGTACTTC. This codes for CASSPLDSEETQYF.

CDR3 sequence: CASSSGRGGQPQHF. The CDR3 region has the DNA TGTGCCAGCAGTTCAGGCCGGGGGGGGCAGCCCCAGCATTTT. The rearrangement joins TRBV6-5 to TRBJ1-5; D possibly corresponds to TRBD1 (5 bases). Trimming left V 4 bases short and J 7 bases short, with 14 bases between. The CDR3 is 14 residues long. The germline CDR1 and CDR2 sequences are MNHEY and SVGAGI.

This chain uses TRBV6-1 with TRBJ2-1; the D gene is possibly TRBD2 (5 bases). The CDR3 totals 14 residues. Between the trimmed V and J ends, which lost 0 bases and 10 bases, there was a span of 13 bases. CDR1 is MNHNS and CDR2 is SASEGT in the germline V gene. CDR3 DNA: TGTGCCAGCAGTGAAGCTTCGAGGGTGAGGGAGCAGTTCTTC. Amino acids: CASSEASRVREQFF.

V usage is TRBV5-6 and J usage is TRBJ2-5, with D perhaps matching TRBD2 (7 bases). Trimming removed 0 bases from V and 1 base from J, with 19 bases in between. CDR1 and CDR2 from the germline V gene are SGHDT and YYEEEE. This CDR3 has 18 residues. The CDR3 DNA follows: TGTGCCAGCAGCTTGGCGTTACGAGGGGGGGAGTTCCAAGAGACCCAGTACTTC. Residues: CASSLALRGGEFQETQYF.